A single sample gave rise to the 9 T cell receptor beta chains below, sequenced in a study of shared clonotypes between healthy human individuals. Method: immunoSEQ multiplex PCR; TCRdb's copy keeps in-frame clones and lacks some. The table includes over a million clones, approximately 72% detected once. The sequenced material came from memory CD4+ T cells sorted from blood. Stated subset: CD45RA-negative fraction. All receptors come from a man aged 18 to 30 in good health.

DNA of the CDR3: TGCGCCAGCAGCTTGGAGCCTTATCGCTATGGCTACACCTTC. Its protein product is CASSLEPYRYGYTF. The gene calls are TRBV5-1 and TRBJ1-2; no clear D gene. CDR3 length: 14 amino acids. V gave up 0 bases and J gave up 4 bases, with 10 bases separating them. CDR1 and CDR2 from the germline V gene are SGHRS and YFSETQ.

The chain combines TRBV28 with TRBJ1-1; no clear D gene. V dropped 6 bases and J dropped 0 bases, with 14 bases sitting between them. Germline assignment: CDR1 MDHEN and CDR2 SYDVKM. This CDR3 is built from 15 residues. The CDR3 loop reads CASRGLGNVNTEAFF. The CDR3, as DNA: TGTGCCAGCAGGGGCCTAGGGAACGTGAACACTGAAGCTTTCTTT. The whole variable domain, filled in from reference TRBV28 and TRBJ1-1, reads DVKVTQSSRYLVKRTGEKVFLECVQDMDHENMFWYRQDPGLGLRLIYFSYDVKMKEKGDIPEGYSVSREKKERFSLILESASTNQTSMYLCASRGLGNVNTEAFFGQGTRLTVV.

The rearrangement uses TRBV7-2 and TRBJ2-7, with D possibly being TRBD2 (5 bases). The CDR3 runs 15 residues. Germline assignment: CDR1 SGHTA and CDR2 FQGNSA. Trimming pared 1 base from V and 4 bases from J, leaving 14 bases between. CDR3 nucleotide sequence: TGTGCCAGCAGCTTAGAACGGCGACTATCATACGAGCAGTACTTC. As protein: CASSLERRLSYEQYF.

V is TRBV28 and J is TRBJ2-3, with D possibly called TRBD1 or TRBD2 (6 bases each). The germline gives CDR1 MDHEN, CDR2 SYDVKM. The V and J ends lost 5 bases and 2 bases respectively, with 14 bases between them. The CDR3 spans 15 residues. The DNA of the CDR3 is TGTGCCAGCAGTGGTCGGGGGCACATCACAGATACGCAGTATTTT. It encodes CASSGRGHITDTQYF.

The chain couples TRBV18 to TRBJ1-2; 8 positions agree with TRBD1. Trimming took 5 bases from V and 6 from J; bases not matched to a gene: 11. The germline V gene encodes CDR1 KGHSH and CDR2 LQKENI. The CDR3 spans 15 residues. The CDR3 here is CASSNDILTGDGYTF. CDR3 nucleotides: TGTGCCAGCTCAAATGATATCCTGACAGGGGATGGCTACACCTTC.

This sequence joins TRBV18 and TRBJ2-1; D remains ambiguous. Between the trimmed V and J ends, which lost 3 bases and 9 bases, there was a span of 12 bases. Germline CDR1 reads KGHSH; CDR2 reads LQKENI. This CDR3 is built from 13 residues. The CDR3 nucleotides read TGTGCCAGCTCACCGATGATGGTTGGTGAGCAGTTCTTC. It codes for CASSPMMVGEQFF. Full variable domain (outside the CDR3, taken from reference TRBV18 and TRBJ2-1): NAGVMQNPRHLVRRRGQEARLRCSPMKGHSHVYWYRQLPEEGLKFMVYLQKENIIDESGMPKERFSAEFPKEGPSILRIQQVVRGDSAAYFCASSPMMVGEQFFGPGTRLTVL.

The J gene is TRBJ2-3, the V gene TRBV4-2, with D possibly being TRBD1 (5 bases). The CDR3 runs 15 residues. In germline, CDR1 is LGHNA, CDR2 YNFKEQ. The V and J ends lost 0 bases and 5 bases respectively, with 12 bases between them. The CDR3 nucleotides read TGTGCCAGCAGCCAAGATGGTCAGGGCTTAGATACGCAGTATTTT. Translating gives CASSQDGQGLDTQYF.

This chain uses TRBV6-6 with TRBJ2-3; TRBD2 aligns across 7 bases. Unmatched junction bases numbered 3, after V lost 2 bases and J lost 1 base. This CDR3 is built from 15 residues. CDR1 is MNHNY, CDR2 SVGAGI, per germline (reference sequence). CDR3 sequence: CASSYPGLGTDTQYF. The CDR3, as DNA: TGTGCCAGCAGTTACCCAGGACTAGGCACAGATACGCAGTATTTT.

The chain couples TRBV9 to TRBJ2-3; unclear D gene. Trimming took off 0 bases at V and 4 bases at J, with 6 bases between the two ends. The CDR3 loop spans 13 amino acids. Per the germline V gene, CDR1 is SGDLS and CDR2 is YYNGEE. The CDR3 loop reads CASSVESSDTQYF. The CDR3 coding sequence is TGTGCCAGCAGCGTAGAAAGTTCAGATACGCAGTATTTT.